A selection of T cell receptor beta chains follows, all from one sample in a study of TIL therapy for anti-PD-1-resistant metastatic lung cancer. TCRdb's copy holds only in-frame clones and misses some; the assay was immunoSEQ multiplex PCR. Found here are more than 45,000 clones, roughly 84% of them singletons; the top ten hold roughly 2.6%. The sequencing here drew on blood, taken at baseline. All receptors derive from a person aged 25 to 80 with non-small cell lung cancer. Both conserved end residues are part of each CDR3. Each record gives: D gene, clone size, J gene, V gene, CDR3 protein, CDR3 DNA. A D gene is named only where the DNA matches it firmly. Rows give clone size only sometimes, using once, few, many, or a class for an expanded clone.

NA | NA | TRBJ1-5 | TRBV5-6 | CASSLEGGVGSNQPQHF | TGTGCCAGCAGCTTGGAGGGGGGGGTCGGAAGCAATCAGCCCCAGCATTTT
TRBD1 | NA | TRBJ1-2 | TRBV3-1/TRBV3-2 | CASSQVGDRDNYGYTF | TGTGCCAGCAGCCAAGTAGGGGACAGGGATAACTATGGCTACACCTTC
NA | once | TRBJ2-2 | TRBV7-3 | CASSLGGAGELFF | TGTGCCAGCAGCTTAGGCGGGGCCGGGGAGCTGTTTTTT
TRBD1 | NA | TRBJ1-2 | TRBV3-1/TRBV3-2 | CASSQDMTGGKGYTF | TGTGCCAGCAGCCAAGATATGACAGGGGGCAAGGGCTACACCTTC
NA | NA | TRBJ1-4 | TRBV28 | CASSSPPGGGTNEKLFF | TGTGCCAGCAGTTCCCCCCCCGGCGGGGGTACTAATGAAAAACTGTTTTTT
NA | NA | TRBJ2-7 | TRBV7-6 | CASSSEVALSYEQYF | TGTGCCAGCAGCTCCGAGGTTGCGCTCTCCTACGAGCAGTACTTC
NA | NA | TRBJ1-2 | TRBV7-2 | CASSLDGYGYTF | TGTGCCAGCAGCTTAGACGGCTATGGCTACACCTTC
TRBD2 | NA | TRBJ2-3 | TRBV20-1 | CSASGGRTDTQYF | TGCAGTGCTAGTGGCGGGAGAACAGATACGCAGTATTTT
NA | NA | TRBJ2-7 | TRBV10-3 | CAISYTTVGRGEQYF | TGTGCCATCAGTTATACCACCGTGGGAAGGGGCGAGCAGTACTTC
NA | NA | TRBJ1-2 | TRBV6-5 | CASTGDYGYTF | TGTGCCAGCACAGGGGACTATGGCTACACCTTC
NA | few | TRBJ1-1 | TRBV11-2 | CASSLVPGNTEAFF | TGTGCCAGCAGCTTAGTTCCAGGGAACACTGAAGCTTTCTTT
TRBD1 | NA | TRBJ2-7 | TRBV14 | CASSQDRDRVGEQYF | TGTGCCAGCAGCCAAGATCGGGACAGGGTGGGGGAGCAGTACTTC
TRBD2 | NA | TRBJ2-1 | TRBV3-1/TRBV3-2 | CASSQIAGSSYNEQFF | TGTGCCAGCAGCCAAATAGCGGGGAGCTCCTACAATGAGCAGTTCTTC
NA | NA | TRBJ1-2 | TRBV6-5 | CASSTDIKEGYGYTF | TGTGCCAGCAGTACAGACATCAAGGAGGGCTATGGCTACACCTTC
TRBD2 | once | TRBJ2-3 | TRBV7-6 | CASSLPPMAGGSDTQYF | TGTGCCAGCAGCTTACCACCGATGGCGGGGGGTTCAGATACGCAGTATTTT
NA | once | TRBJ2-2 | TRBV7-9 | CASSLAASTGELFF | TGTGCCAGCAGCTTAGCCGCCAGCACCGGGGAGCTGTTTTTT
NA | NA | TRBJ1-1 | TRBV7-3 | CASSSQGGATEAFF | TGTGCCAGCAGCTCACAGGGAGGTGCTACTGAAGCTTTCTTT
NA | NA | TRBJ2-7 | TRBV5-8 | CASSSGGDRIEQYF | TGTGCCAGCAGCTCAGGGGGGGATCGGATCGAGCAGTACTTC
NA | few | TRBJ1-1 | TRBV28 | CASSLSQNTEAFF | TGTGCCAGCAGTTTATCCCAGAACACTGAAGCTTTCTTT
NA | few | TRBJ2-2 | TRBV3-1/TRBV3-2 | CASSPSVPNTGELFF | TGTGCCAGCAGCCCTAGCGTTCCGAACACCGGGGAGCTGTTTTTT
NA | NA | TRBJ2-7 | TRBV3-1/TRBV3-2 | CASSHFNSLRIDKQYF | TGTGCCAGCAGCCACTTCAATAGCCTTCGAATCGACAAGCAGTACTTC
TRBD2 | NA | TRBJ2-7 | TRBV2 | CTTRPGGSYEQYF | TGTACAACAAGGCCGGGAGGCTCCTACGAGCAGTACTTC
TRBD1 | NA | TRBJ2-7 | TRBV6-5 | CASSSDRGYEQYF | TGTGCCAGCAGTTCCGACAGGGGCTACGAGCAGTACTTC
NA | NA | TRBJ2-7 | TRBV6-5 | CASSYSPWADSYEQYF | TGTGCCAGCAGTTACTCGCCGTGGGCAGACTCCTACGAGCAGTACTTC
NA | NA | TRBJ1-2 | TRBV4-2 | CASSQDGGYTF | TGTGCCAGCAGCCAAGATGGTGGGTACACCTTC
TRBD2 | NA | TRBJ2-1 | TRBV4-1 | CASSQEGLAGGGNEQFF | TGCGCCAGCAGCCAGGAAGGACTAGCGGGAGGCGGCAATGAGCAGTTCTTC
NA | NA | TRBJ2-7 | TRBV5-6 | CASSLGGSTGNEQYF | TGTGCCAGCAGCTTGGGGGGTAGCACGGGCAACGAGCAGTACTTC
NA | once | TRBJ1-1 | TRBV4-1 | CASSQALHTEAFF | TGCGCCAGCAGCCAAGCCCTACACACTGAAGCTTTCTTT
NA | NA | TRBJ1-3 | TRBV7-6 | CASSLARGSGNTIYF | TGTGCCAGCAGCTTAGCGCGAGGGAGTGGAAACACCATATATTTT
TRBD1 | NA | TRBJ2-2 | TRBV3-1/TRBV3-2 | CASSQFGTGENTGELFF | TGTGCCAGCAGCCAATTTGGGACAGGGGAAAACACCGGGGAGCTGTTTTTT
NA | NA | TRBJ2-7 | TRBV27 | CASSPYVSRIYEQYF | TGTGCCAGCAGCCCCTATGTCTCCCGGATCTACGAGCAGTACTTC
TRBD1 | NA | TRBJ2-7 | TRBV27 | CASRPGQGSYEQYF | TGTGCCAGCAGGCCGGGACAGGGCTCCTACGAGCAGTACTTC
TRBD1 | once | TRBJ1-4 | TRBV9 | CASSVAQGAANEKLFF | TGTGCCAGCAGCGTAGCACAGGGGGCGGCTAATGAAAAACTGTTTTTT
NA | NA | TRBJ1-1 | TRBV6-5 | CAGGLGGLGGTEAFF | TGTGCCGGGGGGTTGGGTGGTTTGGGTGGCACTGAAGCTTTCTTT
TRBD2 | once | TRBJ2-5 | TRBV4-2 | CASSQVGLAGREGETQYF | TGTGCCAGCAGCCAAGTTGGACTAGCGGGGCGAGAGGGGGAGACCCAGTACTTC
NA | NA | TRBJ2-5 | TRBV7-8 | CASSSPVETQYF | TGTGCCAGCAGCTCCCCGGTAGAGACCCAGTACTTC
NA | NA | TRBJ1-2 | TRBV29-1 | CSAEAVVYGYTF | TGCAGCGCCGAGGCGGTGGTCTATGGCTACACCTTC
TRBD2 | NA | TRBJ2-4 | TRBV3-1/TRBV3-2 | CASSQDMRGGVAKNIQYF | TGTGCCAGCAGCCAAGATATGCGGGGGGGCGTAGCCAAAAACATTCAGTACTTC
NA | NA | TRBJ2-7 | TRBV15 | CATSRDGTYEQYF | TGTGCCACCAGCAGAGACGGGACCTACGAGCAGTACTTC
NA | NA | TRBJ2-6 | TRBV6-5 | CASSYQYAGANVLTF | TGTGCCAGCAGTTATCAGTACGCTGGGGCCAACGTCCTGACTTTC
NA | NA | TRBJ1-5 | TRBV10-2 | CASSDSDSNQPQHF | TGCGCCAGCAGTGACAGTGATAGCAATCAGCCCCAGCATTTT
NA | NA | TRBJ1-1 | TRBV5-6 | CASSLSSGMNTEAFF | TGTGCCAGCAGCTTGTCTTCGGGAATGAACACTGAAGCTTTCTTT